Listed below are T cell receptor beta chains from one sample, sequenced in a study of blood T cell repertoires in COVID-19. Assay: immunoSEQ multiplex PCR; the TCRdb copy retains only in-frame clones and omits some. The sample includes roughly 80,000 clones, about 83% of them seen just once. Sequencing was done on a sample of peripheral blood. These receptors were taken from an elderly woman with active or convalescent COVID-19. Each CDR3 is given without its conserved first and last residue.

j_call v_call cdr3_aa
TRBJ2-5 TRBV4-1 ASSRSGQGTETQY
TRBJ2-3 TRBV7-2 ASSLAGFSTDTQY
TRBJ2-7 TRBV7-2 ASSKGLAGGTTYEQY
TRBJ1-2 TRBV7-2 ASSLTSDGYT
TRBJ2-3 TRBV4-2 ASSLLETSGGLDTQY
TRBJ2-1 TRBV18 ASSPLRAGGSEQF
TRBJ1-1 TRBV10-3 AISETAGTEAF
TRBJ2-6 TRBV10-3 AITGEPGANVLT
TRBJ1-5 TRBV9 ASSVEPGQPQH
TRBJ1-1 TRBV28 ASSLGPTGAGNTEAF
TRBJ1-2 TRBV10-2 ASSDPTTGRYGYT
TRBJ2-7 TRBV10-2 ATGRTGSSYEQY
TRBJ2-3 TRBV7-3 ASSGGSRVDTQY
TRBJ2-7 TRBV20-1 SASGGNSYEQY
TRBJ2-5 TRBV19 ASSPRGAKTQY
TRBJ1-6 TRBV5-1 ASSLGRGDSPLH